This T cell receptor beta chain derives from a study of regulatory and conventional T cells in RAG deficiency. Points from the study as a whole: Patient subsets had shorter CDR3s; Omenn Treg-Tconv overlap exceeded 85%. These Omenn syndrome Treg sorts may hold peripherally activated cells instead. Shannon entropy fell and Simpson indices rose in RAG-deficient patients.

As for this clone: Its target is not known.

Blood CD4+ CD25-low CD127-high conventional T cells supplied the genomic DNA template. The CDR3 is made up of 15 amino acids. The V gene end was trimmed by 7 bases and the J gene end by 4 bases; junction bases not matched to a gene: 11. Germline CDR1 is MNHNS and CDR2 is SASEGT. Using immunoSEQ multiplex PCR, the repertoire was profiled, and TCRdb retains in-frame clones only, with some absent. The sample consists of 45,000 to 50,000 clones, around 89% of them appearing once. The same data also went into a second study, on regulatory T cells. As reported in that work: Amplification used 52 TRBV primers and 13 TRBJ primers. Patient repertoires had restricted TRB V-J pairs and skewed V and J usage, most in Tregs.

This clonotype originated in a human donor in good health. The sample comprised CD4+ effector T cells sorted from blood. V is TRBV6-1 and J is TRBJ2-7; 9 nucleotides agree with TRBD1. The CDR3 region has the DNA TGTGCCAGCACTCTAAGCTACAGGGGGCAATACGAGCAGTACTTC. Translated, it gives CASTLSYRGQYEQYF.